This is a list of T cell receptor beta chains from one sample in a study of cytomegalovirus exposure and HLA in healthy donors. Here immunoSEQ multiplex PCR was the method, and the copy in TCRdb shows in-frame clones only, minus some. The table lists under 75,000 clones, around 93% of them singletons. The material sequenced was PBMCs. These receptors all stem from a woman aged 18-29 years in good health and CMV-seropositive. Both conserved end residues are part of each CDR3. Each record gives: J gene, V gene, D gene, clone size, CDR3 protein, CDR3 DNA. The D gene is left open where the match is weak. For some rows the clone size is stated as once, few or many, or as a class when expanded; others skip it.

TRBJ2-1,TRBV15,TRBD1,.,CATGEDRGRVLGNNEQFF,TGTGCCACCGGCGAGGACAGGGGGCGAGTGTTGGGGAACAATGAGCAGTTCTTC
TRBJ2-7,TRBV28,.,.,CASSSSSSGYSYEQYF,TGTGCCAGCAGCTCATCGAGTAGCGGTTACTCCTACGAGCAGTACTTC
TRBJ1-2,TRBV6-1,TRBD1,.,CASSEGGQLRYTF,TGTGCCAGCAGTGAAGGGGGACAGTTAAGATACACCTTC
TRBJ2-1,TRBV13,TRBD1,.,CASSEPGQGVNEQFF,TGTGCCAGCAGCGAACCGGGACAGGGAGTTAATGAGCAGTTCTTC
TRBJ2-1,TRBV14,TRBD2,.,CASSQQQRDPFGNEQFF,TGTGCCAGCAGCCAACAACAGCGGGACCCTTTTGGGAATGAGCAGTTCTTC
TRBJ1-1,TRBV7-2,TRBD1,.,CASSKTGSSNTEAFF,TGTGCCAGCAGCAAGACAGGGAGTTCGAACACTGAAGCTTTCTTT
TRBJ2-1,TRBV15,.,.,CATSKRMGGNEQFF,TGTGCCACCAGCAAACGGATGGGAGGCAATGAGCAGTTCTTC
TRBJ2-7,TRBV5-1,.,.,CASSLVPGQTYEQYF,TGCGCCAGCAGCTTGGTTCCAGGGCAAACCTACGAGCAGTACTTC
TRBJ2-1,TRBV7-9,TRBD2,once,CASSLLGLAANEQFF,TGTGCCAGCAGCTTACTGGGACTAGCGGCTAATGAGCAGTTCTTC
TRBJ2-1,TRBV5-1,.,once,CASSLVLVNEQFF,TGCGCCAGCAGCTTGGTACTTGTCAATGAGCAGTTCTTC
TRBJ2-1,TRBV30,TRBD1,once,CAWNTGTGDYNEQFF,TGTGCCTGGAACACAGGGACAGGGGATTACAATGAGCAGTTCTTC
TRBJ2-3,TRBV30,TRBD1,.,CAWSDRDRRTDTQYF,TGTGCCTGGAGTGACCGGGACAGGCGCACAGATACGCAGTATTTT
TRBJ2-7,TRBV5-4,.,.,CASSLTLASYEQYF,TGTGCCAGCAGCTTGACTCTAGCCTCCTACGAGCAGTACTTC
TRBJ2-7,TRBV7-6,.,.,CASSLRQGGGSEQYF,TGTGCCAGCAGCTTAAGGCAGGGAGGGGGTTCCGAGCAGTACTTC
TRBJ1-1,TRBV5-1,TRBD1,.,CASSRAGQGLNTEAFF,TGCGCCAGCAGCCGGGCTGGACAGGGATTGAACACTGAAGCTTTCTTT
TRBJ1-1,TRBV6-5,.,.,CASTKQENTEAFF,TGTGCCAGCACAAAACAGGAGAACACTGAAGCTTTCTTT
TRBJ1-1,TRBV12-5,.,.,CASGLVVNRDYYTEAFF,TGTGCTAGTGGTTTGGTCGTCAACAGAGATTATTACACTGAAGCTTTCTTT
TRBJ1-5,TRBV6-5,TRBD1,.,CASSRGQGNQPQHF,TGTGCCAGCAGTAGAGGACAGGGCAATCAGCCCCAGCATTTT
TRBJ2-7,TRBV6-6,.,.,CASSYFGLSYEQYF,TGTGCCAGCAGTTACTTTGGACTCAGCTACGAGCAGTACTTC
TRBJ1-2,TRBV6-1,TRBD1,.,CASSDRGQGLPGGYTF,TGTGCCAGCAGTGACCGGGGACAGGGATTGCCGGGGGGCTACACCTTC
TRBJ2-7,TRBV6-5,.,once,CASSSAGTSSYEQYF,TGTGCCAGCAGTTCAGCGGGCACGAGCTCCTACGAGCAGTACTTC
TRBJ2-1,TRBV5-4,TRBD2,.,CASSLPIAGARYNEQFF,TGTGCCAGCAGCTTGCCAATAGCGGGAGCGCGGTACAATGAGCAGTTCTTC
TRBJ2-2,TRBV7-3,TRBD2,.,CASSLGLAGGSNTGELFF,TGTGCCAGCAGCTTGGGACTAGCGGGAGGAAGTAACACCGGGGAGCTGTTTTTT
TRBJ2-5,TRBV7-9,TRBD2,.,CASSLGGLAGVIQETQYF,TGTGCCAGCAGCTTAGGGGGACTAGCGGGGGTAATTCAAGAGACCCAGTACTTC
TRBJ1-1,TRBV6-1,.,.,CASSALGEATEAFF,TGTGCCAGCAGTGCATTGGGGGAGGCCACTGAAGCTTTCTTT
TRBJ2-7,TRBV19,TRBD2,.,CASSPREWVDEQYF,TGTGCCAGTAGCCCGCGGGAGTGGGTCGACGAGCAGTACTTC
TRBJ1-5,TRBV6-5,.,.,CASSVNGYSNQPQHF,TGTGCCAGCAGTGTAAACGGGTATAGCAATCAGCCCCAGCATTTT
TRBJ1-6,TRBV9,.,.,CASSVRTENSPLHF,TGTGCCAGCAGCGTTAGGACTGAAAATTCACCCCTCCACTTT
TRBJ1-5,TRBV5-1,TRBD1,.,CASSRSGTDNQPQHF,TGCGCCAGCAGCAGGTCCGGGACAGATAATCAGCCCCAGCATTTT
TRBJ1-2,TRBV20-1,.,.,CSARPVSGYTF,TGCAGTGCTAGGCCGGTTTCTGGCTACACCTTC
TRBJ1-1,TRBV18,.,.,CASSRDWNTEAFF,TGTGCCAGCTCACGAGACTGGAACACTGAAGCTTTCTTT
TRBJ2-5,TRBV7-2,.,.,CASSWRDQETQYF,TGTGCCAGCAGCTGGCGGGACCAAGAGACCCAGTACTTC
TRBJ2-2,TRBV19,.,.,CASTLTAAGELFF,TGTGCCAGTACCCTGACAGCCGCGGGGGAGCTGTTTTTT
TRBJ2-5,TRBV5-1,TRBD2,.,CASSFGTTSETQYF,TGCGCCAGCAGCTTTGGGACTACTAGCGAGACCCAGTACTTC
TRBJ1-3,TRBV7-2,.,.,CASSPEVSSGNTIYF,TGTGCCAGCAGCCCCGAGGTGTCTTCTGGAAACACCATATATTTT
TRBJ1-2,TRBV7-9,.,once,CASRDLQSGYTF,TGTGCCAGCAGGGACTTGCAATCCGGCTACACCTTC
TRBJ1-1,TRBV19,TRBD1,.,CAATGARWTEAFF,TGTGCCGCCACAGGGGCGCGTTGGACTGAAGCTTTCTTT
TRBJ1-2,TRBV19,.,once,CASSRLEEGYGYTF,TGTGCCAGTAGTCGTTTGGAGGAGGGCTATGGCTACACCTTC
TRBJ1-5,TRBV28,.,.,CASSLMGLGQPQHF,TGTGCCAGCAGTTTAATGGGGCTTGGTCAGCCCCAGCATTTT
TRBJ1-1,TRBV5-1,.,few,CASSFGTTNTEAFF,TGCGCCAGCAGCTTTGGGACAACGAACACTGAAGCTTTCTTT
TRBJ2-1,TRBV10-1,.,.,CASSTGTQDNEQFF,TGCGCCAGCAGTACCGGGACTCAGGACAATGAGCAGTTCTTC